Shown below are 16 T cell receptor beta chains from a single sample sequenced in a study of shared clonotypes between healthy human individuals. Naivety among CD8 cells was defined by CD45RO negativity and positive CCR7 selection, thereby excluding terminally differentiated effector memory CD45RA+ cells. Here immunoSEQ multiplex PCR was the method, and the copy in TCRdb shows in-frame clones only, minus some. The profile shows around 580,000 clones, 95% to 98% of them singletons. The sample consisted of naive CD8+ T cells sorted from blood. The receptor set was obtained from a man aged 25-45 years in good health.

Regarding this clone: Other DNA sequences in this specimen translate into the identical CDR3. V and J are TRBV7-9 and TRBJ2-1; D gene ambiguous. Looked up from germline, CDR1 is SEHNR and CDR2 is FQNEAQ (reference sequence). V was clipped by 0 bases and J by 7 bases, with 7 bases between them. This CDR3 is built from 13 residues. Here the CDR3 DNA reads TGTGCCAGCAGCTTAGCCTTAGGGAATGAGCAGTTCTTC. Translated, it gives CASSLALGNEQFF.

This chain links TRBV6-5 with TRBJ2-7; D remains unclear. CDR3 length: 14 amino acids. Trimming pared 2 bases from V and 0 bases from J, leaving 8 bases between. Looked up from germline, CDR1 is MNHEY and CDR2 is SVGAGI. CDR3 loop: CASSYEESSYEQYF. The CDR3 nucleotides read TGTGCCAGCAGTTACGAAGAGAGCTCCTACGAGCAGTACTTC.

The chain recombines TRBV27 with TRBJ2-3, with 7 bases fitting TRBD1. Germline V gives CDR1 MNHEY, CDR2 SMNVEV (reference sequence). V gave up 5 bases and J gave up 4 bases; unmatched junction bases: 12. The CDR3 is 16 amino acids. The CDR3 DNA reads as TGTGCCAGCAGTCAACAGGGGATGCTGGAATCAGATACGCAGTATTTT. Protein: CASSQQGMLESDTQYF.

This rearrangement joins TRBV28 to TRBJ1-3; 9 bases are a match to TRBD1. V lost 5 bases to trimming and J lost 4 bases; unmatched junction nucleotides: 6. The germline CDR1 and CDR2 sequences are MDHEN and SYDVKM. The CDR3 is 15 amino acids. The CDR3 loop reads CASSPGQGNGNTIYF. CDR3 nucleotide sequence: TGTGCCAGCAGTCCCGGACAGGGGAACGGAAACACCATATATTTT.

J is TRBJ2-7 and V is TRBV19; TRBD1 matches at 11 bases. The germline gives CDR1 LNHDA, CDR2 SQIVND (reference sequence). Trimming took 3 bases from V and 6 from J; bases not matched to a gene: 7. The CDR3 is made up of 15 amino acids. The DNA for the CDR3 is TGTGCCAGTAGTATCAGGACAGGGGGCGCGGTCGAGCAGTACTTC. Translated: CASSIRTGGAVEQYF.

This chain connects TRBV4-1 to TRBJ2-7, with D possibly called TRBD1 or TRBD2 (5 bases each). Trimming stripped 5 bases from V and 6 bases from J, with 20 bases between. The germline V gene has CDR1 MGHRA and CDR2 YSYEKL. The CDR3 spans 15 residues. CDR3 residues: CASSNVGLGPGEQYF. The CDR3 coding sequence is TGCGCCAGCAGCAATGTGGGGCTGGGACCGGGCGAGCAGTACTTC.

The rearrangement uses TRBV28 and TRBJ2-3; the D is unclear. The germline gives CDR1 MDHEN, CDR2 SYDVKM. Trimming took off 5 bases at V and 1 base at J, with 19 bases between the two ends. This CDR3 contains 17 residues. The CDR3 loop reads CASSPKVLTSRTDTQYF. CDR3 bases: TGTGCCAGCAGTCCCAAGGTCCTTACGAGTCGCACAGATACGCAGTATTTT.

The J gene is TRBJ1-1, the V gene TRBV29-1, with D possibly matching TRBD1 (6 bases). V was cut by 6 bases and J by 4 bases, with 15 bases left in between. The CDR3 runs 13 residues. The germline gives CDR1 SQVTM, CDR2 ANQGSEA. The DNA for the CDR3 is TGCAGCGTCGGGGACACGGGGTTCACTGAAGCTTTCTTT. The encoded protein is CSVGDTGFTEAFF.

This clone has a single count. The CDR3 sequence is CASSPGTNNEQFF. The CDR3 DNA follows: TGTGCCAGCAGCCCCGGTACTAACAATGAGCAGTTCTTC. The J gene is TRBJ2-1, the V gene TRBV11-3, with no clear D. The CDR3 runs to 13 residues. Trimming left V 5 bases short and J 5 bases short, with 10 bases between. Germline values: CDR1 SGHNT, CDR2 YENEEA.

The chain uses TRBV27 and TRBJ2-1; tentative D call: TRBD2 (6 bases). The CDR3 runs 14 residues. Trimming took 5 bases from V and 6 from J, leaving 14 bases between them. CDR1 MNHEY and CDR2 SMNVEV come from the germline V gene (reference sequence). The CDR3 reads CASSPWDSVNEQFF. The DNA of the CDR3 is TGTGCCAGCAGTCCCTGGGACTCAGTCAATGAGCAGTTCTTC.

The V and J genes are TRBV27 and TRBJ1-1; D is unresolved. CDR1 and CDR2 (germline): MNHEY, SMNVEV (reference sequence). The CDR3 runs 14 residues. The V end was cut by 5 bases, the J end by 0 bases, with 10 bases between. The CDR3 DNA is TGTGCCAGCAGTAACAAAGGATTGAACACTGAAGCTTTCTTT. It yields the protein CASSNKGLNTEAFF.

This chain joins TRBV27 and TRBJ1-4; D is perhaps TRBD1 (5 bases). Trimming cost V 7 bases and J 5 bases, with 8 bases left between them. Germline CDR1 and CDR2: MNHEY and SMNVEV (reference sequence). This CDR3 contains 12 residues. The chain's CDR3 is CASMGDNEKLFF. The CDR3 nucleotides are TGTGCCAGCATGGGGGACAATGAAAAACTGTTTTTT.

This chain joins TRBV13 and TRBJ1-2; D is uncertain. The V gene's germline CDR1 is PRHDT and CDR2 FYEKMQ (reference sequence). The CDR3 is made up of 18 amino acids. V was trimmed by 2 bases and J by 2 bases, leaving 21 bases between them. The CDR3 DNA reads as TGTGCCAGCAGCTTATCTATCGGATTGGGCAGAGACAACTATGGCTACACCTTC. Amino acid sequence: CASSLSIGLGRDNYGYTF.

The chain uses TRBV19 and TRBJ1-2; 9 nucleotides agree with TRBD1. This CDR3 contains 15 residues. The germline V gene encodes CDR1 LNHDA and CDR2 SQIVND (reference sequence). V lost 3 bases to trimming and J lost 4 bases; unmatched junction nucleotides: 6. In nucleotides, the CDR3 is TGTGCCAGTAGTATCGACAGGGGGTCTAGCTATGGCTACACCTTC. It specifies CASSIDRGSSYGYTF.

The chain carries TRBV5-4 and TRBJ2-5; TRBD2 agrees at 7 bases. Germline V lookup: CDR1 SGHNT, CDR2 YYREEE (reference sequence). V dropped 4 bases and J dropped 0; count of bases not matched to a gene: 6. CDR3 size: 15 residues. The CDR3 protein is CASSPPLADQETQYF. In DNA, the CDR3 is TGTGCCAGCAGCCCCCCGCTAGCGGACCAAGAGACCCAGTACTTC.

The genes are TRBV29-1 and TRBJ1-2; D is perhaps TRBD1 (6 bases). From germline, CDR1 is SQVTM and CDR2 ANQGSEA. The V end lost 4 bases, the J end lost 6 bases, and 9 bases lay between the germline ends. The CDR3 has 11 residues. DNA of the CDR3: TGCAGCGTTGCCGGGGGCGATGGCTACACCTTC. It codes for CSVAGGDGYTF.